In this sample, the clone carrying this T cell receptor beta chain turned up a few times. The target antigen is unknown. Germline V gene data show CDR1 as SGHTA and CDR2 as FQGNSA. There are 12 residues in the CDR3. Between the trimmed V and J ends, which lost 3 bases and 8 bases, there was a span of 10 bases. This specimen comes from a study of blood T cells in healthy people across ages. Overall study context: The capture of about one barcoded beta molecule per two T cells was achieved by template switching. Regarding the study as a whole: A greater number of naive CD4+ cells and higher diversity distinguished long-lived donors from aged donors.

Through a sample-barcoded 5' primer and a J-beta primer mix, a second PCR was run for about 6 to 11 cycles. A single record per CDR3 protein comes from TCRdb applying MiXCR to the 5' RACE reads. The sample contains over 1,200,000 distinct CDR3 sequences, approximately 59% of which appear only once. This chain connects TRBV7-2 to TRBJ1-2; the D is unclear. The specimen sequenced was blood. This clonotype originated in a man between 18 and 29 years old in good health. CDR3 loop: CASSFTVGGYTF. CDR3 DNA: TGTGCCAGCAGCTTTACGGTGGGCGGCTACACCTTC.